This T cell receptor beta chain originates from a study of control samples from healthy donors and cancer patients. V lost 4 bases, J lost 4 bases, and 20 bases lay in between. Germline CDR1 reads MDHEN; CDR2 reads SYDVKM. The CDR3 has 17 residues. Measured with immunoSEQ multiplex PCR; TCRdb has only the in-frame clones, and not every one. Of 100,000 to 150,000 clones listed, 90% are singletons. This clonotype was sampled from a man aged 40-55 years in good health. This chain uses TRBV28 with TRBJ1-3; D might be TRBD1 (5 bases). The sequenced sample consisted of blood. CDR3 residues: CASSSLLRGAAGNTIYF. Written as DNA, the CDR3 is TGTGCCAGCAGTTCGCTGCTGAGGGGCGCGGCCGGAAACACCATATATTTT.